The 32 T cell receptor beta chains below come from one sample, sequenced in a study of early T cells in non-severe SARS-CoV-2 infection. From the 5' RACE reads, TCRdb called clonotypes with MiXCR, one entry per CDR3 protein. The repertoire includes tens of thousands of distinct CDR3 sequences, about an eighth of them detected once, and around 3% sits in the top ten. Sequenced input: whole blood. These receptors were obtained from an adult who was a healthcare worker with PCR-confirmed SARS-CoV-2 infection or an uninfected control (not recorded which).

This clonotype was counted at least ten times. The gene calls are TRBV29-1 and TRBJ2-7; perhaps TRBD1 as D (6 bases). The CDR3 is 11 residues long. The germline V and J ends were trimmed by 4 bases and 4 bases, with 8 bases remaining between them. Germline V lookup: CDR1 SQVTM, CDR2 ANQGSEA. In DNA form, the CDR3 reads TGCAGCGTTGCACAGGGTTACGAGCAGTACTTC. This encodes CSVAQGYEQYF.

V usage is TRBV12-3 or TRBV12-4 and J usage is TRBJ1-2; no clear D. V lost 6 bases, J lost 4 bases, and 9 bases lay in between. This CDR3 contains 12 residues. In DNA, the CDR3 is TGTGCCAGCAGCCCCCAGCCCTATGGCTACACCTTC. Amino acids: CASSPQPYGYTF.

This clonotype was observed at least ten times. The chain's CDR3 is CASSLDGVAKNIQYF. The DNA of the CDR3 is TGTGCCAGCAGCTTAGACGGGGTAGCCAAAAACATTCAGTACTTC. This chain connects TRBV7-9 to TRBJ2-4; weak D call: TRBD2 (5 bases). In germline, CDR1 is SEHNR, CDR2 FQNEAQ (reference sequence). The CDR3 is 15 residues long. V was trimmed by 1 base and J by 0 bases, leaving 7 bases between them.

At least ten counts were recorded for this clonotype. The V call is TRBV11-2, the J call TRBJ2-4, with D tentatively TRBD1 or TRBD2 (5 bases each). Between the trimmed V and J ends, which lost 5 bases and 8 bases, there was a span of 10 bases. This CDR3 is 12 amino acids long. Looked up from germline, CDR1 is SGHAT and CDR2 is FQNNGV. The CDR3 reads CASSPGRDIQYF. As DNA, the CDR3 is TGTGCCAGCAGCCCGGGACGCGACATTCAGTACTTC.

Turning to this clonotype: A much bigger clone sits one base away, suggesting this may be a read error. The chain carries TRBV19 and TRBJ2-3, with D perhaps being TRBD1 or TRBD2 (6 bases each). CDR1 and CDR2 from the germline V gene are LNHDA and SQIVND (reference sequence). V was shortened by 1 base and J by 4 bases, with 9 bases between the two germline ends. CDR3 length: 14 amino acids. The chain's CDR3 is CASSIAGASDTQYF. Here the CDR3 DNA reads TGTGCCAGTAGTATAGCGGGGGCGTCAGATACGCAGTATTTT.

This clonotype was counted a few times. The chain couples TRBV12-3 or TRBV12-4 to TRBJ2-3; TRBD2 matches 7 bases. V shed 4 bases and J 4 bases; nucleotides not matched to a gene: 8. This CDR3 has 15 residues. CDR3 residues: CASSYQGGSADTQYF. DNA of the CDR3: TGTGCCAGCAGTTATCAGGGCGGGAGCGCAGATACGCAGTATTTT.

This clonotype was found a few times. The rearrangement links TRBV7-6 to TRBJ2-1; 9 bases agree with TRBD1. The CDR3 is made up of 14 amino acids. In germline, CDR1 is SGHVS, CDR2 FNYEAQ. V lost 1 base and J lost 8; bases outside the gene matches: 3. CDR3 region: CASSLDRGPYEQFF. The CDR3 nucleotides read TGTGCCAGCAGCTTAGACAGGGGGCCCTATGAGCAGTTCTTC.

The rearrangement links TRBV30 to TRBJ2-3; no clear D gene. The CDR3 has 18 residues. Trimming pared 2 bases from V and 4 bases from J, leaving 25 bases between. Germline CDR1 reads GTSNPN; CDR2 reads SVGIG (reference sequence). The CDR3 region is CAWSIRSQELTNPDTQYF. In DNA form, the CDR3 reads TGTGCCTGGAGTATCCGGTCCCAGGAACTAACTAACCCAGATACGCAGTATTTT.

This clonotype has more than one count but fewer than ten. This chain connects TRBV7-8 to TRBJ1-3; 7 bases agree with TRBD1. Unmatched junction bases numbered 4, after V lost 1 base and J lost 7 bases. The germline CDR1 and CDR2 sequences are SGHVS and FQNEAQ. This CDR3 spans 14 amino acids. CDR3 sequence: CASSLGDRINTIYF. DNA of the CDR3: TGTGCCAGCAGCTTAGGGGACAGAATTAACACCATATATTTT.

This clonotype turned up a few times. CDR3 sequence: CASSLNSAAISEQYF. CDR3 nucleotide sequence: TGTGCCAGCAGCTTAAATTCGGCAGCCATTTCGGAGCAGTACTTC. This chain links TRBV11-1 with TRBJ2-7; D call uncertain. This CDR3 region has 15 residues. Germline lookup yields CDR1 SGHAT and CDR2 FQDESV (reference sequence). V lost 2 bases, J lost 7 bases, and 18 bases lay in between.

This clonotype has just a few counts. The gene calls are TRBV7-6 and TRBJ2-3, with D possibly TRBD2 on 6 matching bases. Per germline, CDR1 SGHVS and CDR2 FNYEAQ. V was trimmed by 1 base and J by 5 bases, leaving 16 bases between them. The CDR3 has 16 amino acids. CDR3 sequence (DNA): TGTGCCAGCAGCTTAGGGGGAACGCGGGGCGTAGATACGCAGTATTTT. Residues: CASSLGGTRGVDTQYF.

Regarding this clonotype: A much larger clone differs from this one at a single base, so this may be a read error. The CDR3 here is CASSPAGGPETQYF. The CDR3 DNA is TGTGCCAGCAGTCCTGCGGGGGGGCCTGAGACCCAGTACTTC. The rearrangement uses TRBV7-2 and TRBJ2-5; TRBD2 aligns across 9 bases. After removal of 6 bases from V and 5 bases from J, the junction contained 7 bases not matched to a gene. Germline lookup yields CDR1 SGHTA and CDR2 FQGNSA. The CDR3 spans 14 residues.

The table lists this clonotype with many counts. V usage is TRBV7-3 and J usage is TRBJ2-7; TRBD2 aligns across 12 bases. The V segment lost 5 bases and the J segment 5 bases; nucleotides outside the gene matches: 4. The CDR3 contains 14 residues. Per germline, CDR1 SGHTA and CDR2 FQGTGA. Here the CDR3 reads CASSPGLAGHEQYF. CDR3 in DNA: TGTGCCAGCAGCCCAGGACTAGCGGGACACGAGCAGTACTTC.

A remark on this clonotype: Since no conserved phenylalanine or tryptophan closes the CDR3, a read error is the likely cause. This chain joins TRBV5-1 and TRBJ2-3, with 11 bases aligning to TRBD2. From germline, CDR1 is SGHRS and CDR2 YFSETQ. The CDR3 sequence is 18 residues long. J was trimmed by 0 bases and V by 4 bases; bases with no gene match: 10. Here the CDR3 DNA reads TGCGCCAGCAGCCCGATGGGACTAGCGGTGATTAGCACAGATACGCAGTATTAT. Amino acid sequence: CASSPMGLAVISTDTQYY.

The genes are TRBV7-8 and TRBJ1-1; D remains unclear. The CDR3 is 14 residues long. Between the trimmed V and J ends, which lost 3 bases and 4 bases, there was a span of 12 bases. Germline V CDR1 and CDR2: SGHVS, FQNEAQ. The CDR3 DNA follows: TGTGCCAGCAGCTTTTTAGGTGGGAGCACTGAAGCTTTCTTT. It is translated as CASSFLGGSTEAFF.

This clonotype showed up just a few times. The chain recombines TRBV7-9 with TRBJ1-2; 10 bases map to TRBD1. CDR3 size: 16 residues. V shed 0 bases and J 6 bases; nucleotides not matched to a gene: 7. Germline CDR1 reads SEHNR; CDR2 reads FQNEAQ (reference sequence). The CDR3 sequence: CASSLAGTGVRNGYTF. The CDR3 DNA follows: TGTGCCAGCAGCTTAGCAGGGACAGGGGTGAGGAATGGCTACACCTTC.

This clonotype was recorded a few times. This chain connects TRBV7-3 to TRBJ1-5; 10 bases are a match to TRBD1. Germline V CDR1 and CDR2: SGHTA, FQGTGA. The CDR3 covers 15 residues. Trimming took 10 bases from V and 0 from J; bases not matched to a gene: 6. The CDR3 sequence is CAKRTGGYSNQPQHF. CDR3 DNA sequence: TGTGCCAAACGGACAGGGGGTTATAGCAATCAGCCCCAGCATTTT.

The chain couples TRBV9 to TRBJ1-6, with no clear D. CDR1 and CDR2 (germline): SGDLS, YYNGEE. The length of the CDR3 is 14 residues. V lost 3 bases and J 8 bases, leaving 12 bases between the germline ends. In DNA, the CDR3 is TGTGCCAGCAGCGGAGCCACGGACCATTCACCCCTCCACTTT. Translated: CASSGATDHSPLHF.

J is TRBJ2-4 and V is TRBV5-1; 9 nucleotides align to TRBD2. The CDR3 covers 16 residues. CDR1 SGHRS and CDR2 YFSETQ come from the germline V gene. V shed 4 bases, J shed 5 bases, and the junction held 10 bases outside the gene matches. The CDR3 DNA sequence: TGCGCCAGCAGCCCGGAGGGTAGCGGGAGTCAAAACATTCAGTACTTC. Its translation is CASSPEGSGSQNIQYF.

The chain recombines TRBV7-9 with TRBJ2-5; TRBD2 matches at 12 bases. The CDR3 extends over 18 amino acids. V lost 3 bases, J lost 5 bases, and 13 bases stayed unmatched. The germline V gene encodes CDR1 SEHNR and CDR2 FQNEAQ (reference sequence). CDR3 DNA sequence: TGTGCCAGCAGCTTTCCCCGACTAGCGGGAGTATTAATGGAGACCCAGTACTTC. Protein: CASSFPRLAGVLMETQYF.

This clonotype was counted between two and nine times. This rearrangement joins TRBV7-9 to TRBJ2-1, with 10 bases fitting TRBD2. CDR3 length: 16 amino acids. Per germline, CDR1 SEHNR and CDR2 FQNEAQ (reference sequence). Trimming removed 5 bases from V and 2 bases from J; junction bases left unmatched: 6. The CDR3 DNA reads TGTGCCAGCAGCGTCACTAGCGGGGCTACCTACAATGAGCAGTTCTTC. Its translation: CASSVTSGATYNEQFF.

In its sample, this clonotype was seen a few times. The chain links TRBV2 to TRBJ2-3; 8 positions match TRBD2. The CDR3 is 14 amino acids. Germline V CDR1 and CDR2: SNHLY, FYNNEI. Trimming removed 8 bases from V and 2 bases from J; junction bases left unmatched: 6. As DNA, the CDR3 is TGTGCCAGCGTACTAGCGGTATCCACAGATACGCAGTATTTT. Translated, it gives CASVLAVSTDTQYF.

This clonotype was recorded a few times. The V and J genes are TRBV2 and TRBJ2-1; D may match TRBD1 or TRBD2 (6 bases each). This CDR3 has 13 amino acids. Trimming removed 8 bases at V and 6 bases at J, with 14 bases between. Germline CDR1 SNHLY, CDR2 FYNNEI. The CDR3 is CASVRRGGNEQFF. DNA for the CDR3: TGTGCCAGCGTCCGCAGGGGAGGCAATGAGCAGTTCTTC.

The chain uses TRBV4-2 and TRBJ2-1, with D possibly being TRBD2 (5 bases). From germline, CDR1 is LGHNA and CDR2 YNFKEQ. The CDR3 is made up of 15 amino acids. The V end was cut by 0 bases, the J end by 4 bases, with 10 bases between. The CDR3 DNA reads as TGTGCCAGCAGCCAAGAGGGGAGACTTTACAATGAGCAGTTCTTC. This gives the protein CASSQEGRLYNEQFF.

This clonotype has just a few counts. The chain is built from TRBV14 and TRBJ1-6; TRBD1 matches at 9 bases. CDR1 is SGHDN, CDR2 FVKESK, per germline. This CDR3 is built from 16 residues. V was clipped by 5 bases and J by 5 bases; unmatched bases: 7. CDR3 residues: CASSFWTGANNSPLHF. The CDR3 DNA is TGTGCCAGCAGCTTCTGGACAGGGGCGAATAATTCACCCCTCCACTTT.

This clonotype was counted ten times or more. V and J are TRBV15 and TRBJ1-4, with TRBD1 as a possible D gene (5 bases). V dropped 1 base and J dropped 8 bases, with 14 bases sitting between them. The germline V gene has CDR1 LNHNV and CDR2 YYDKDF (reference sequence). The CDR3 covers 15 residues. CDR3 protein: CATSRVGGAWEKLFF. CDR3 nucleotides: TGTGCCACCAGCAGAGTCGGTGGGGCGTGGGAAAAACTGTTTTTT.

This clonotype was seen a few times. The J gene is TRBJ1-2, the V gene TRBV19; unclear D gene. Germline V gene data show CDR1 as LNHDA and CDR2 as SQIVND (reference sequence). The CDR3 extends over 13 amino acids. Trimming shortened V by 5 bases and J by 5 bases, and 12 bases separated the two germline ends. CDR3 sequence reads: CASSPWTVYGYTF. The DNA for the CDR3 is TGTGCCAGTAGTCCGTGGACGGTATATGGCTACACCTTC.

This clonotype was counted a few times. The rearrangement joins TRBV6-1 to TRBJ2-1, with TRBD1 as a possible D gene (7 bases). Trimming left V 0 bases short and J 0 bases short, with 15 bases between. CDR1 MNHNS and CDR2 SASEGT come from the germline V gene. The CDR3 has 18 residues. The CDR3 region is CASSEARGRGSSYNEQFF. The CDR3 bases are TGTGCCAGCAGTGAAGCGCGGGGCAGGGGGAGCTCCTACAATGAGCAGTTCTTC.

This clonotype was recorded at least ten times. The chain couples TRBV6-5 to TRBJ2-5; 8 positions agree with TRBD1. Losses at the gene ends were 6 bases for V and 7 bases for J; bases not matched to a gene: 16. Germline values: CDR1 MNHEY, CDR2 SVGAGI. The length of the CDR3 is 16 residues. The CDR3 sequence is CASRRTGQGAGGTQYF. The CDR3 DNA reads as TGTGCCAGCAGACGAACAGGGCAGGGGGCCGGGGGGACCCAGTACTTC.

Many counts were recorded for this clonotype. The chain recombines TRBV5-8 with TRBJ2-1; 7 positions agree with TRBD2. V shed 0 bases, J shed 9 bases, and the junction held 6 bases outside the gene matches. Germline V gene data show CDR1 as SGHTS and CDR2 as YDEGEE. The CDR3 runs 14 residues. The CDR3 here is CASSLGGGPGEQFF. As DNA, the CDR3 is TGTGCCAGCAGCTTGGGGGGAGGGCCGGGTGAGCAGTTCTTC.

This clonotype was detected a few times. This chain connects TRBV7-2 to TRBJ1-6, with 8 bases aligning to TRBD1. The V gene's germline CDR1 is SGHTA and CDR2 FQGNSA. Germline trimming cut 4 bases from V and 10 bases from J; bases unmatched to any gene: 6. This CDR3 has 14 amino acids. In nucleotides, the CDR3 is TGTGCCAGCAGCTCCTGGACAGGGAACTCACCCCTCCACTTT. It encodes CASSSWTGNSPLHF. The full variable domain, with the rest looked up from reference TRBV7-2 and TRBJ1-6, is GAGVSQSPSNKVTEKGKDVELRCDPISGHTALYWYRQSLGQGLEFLIYFQGNSAPDKSGLPSDRFSAERTGGSVSTLTIQRTQQEDSAVYLCASSSWTGNSPLHFGNGTRLTVT.

This clonotype came up many times. The chain uses TRBV5-4 and TRBJ2-2, with D hard to call. The CDR3 runs to 14 residues. CDR1 and CDR2 from the germline V gene are SGHNT and YYREEE (reference sequence). The V end was cut by 0 bases, the J end by 1 base, with 4 bases between. In DNA form, the CDR3 reads TGTGCCAGCAGCTTGGACTGGAACACCGGGGAGCTGTTTTTT. This translates into CASSLDWNTGELFF.